Included here is one TCR beta chain sequence, with context. In germline, CDR1 is SGHVS, CDR2 FQNEAQ. This CDR3 is built from 14 residues. J lost 7 bases, V lost 3 bases, and 5 bases had no gene match. The PCR contained 60 Vbeta and 13 Jbeta primers. The protocol was immunoSEQ multiplex PCR, while the TCRdb copy is restricted to in-frame clones and leaves out a portion. The data contain around 110,000 clones, about 10% of them singletons. This entry belongs to a study of cytomegalovirus exposure and HLA in healthy donors. The clonotype comes from a young man in good health and CMV-seronegative. What was sequenced was PBMCs. This chain connects TRBV7-8 to TRBJ2-2, with 7 bases fitting TRBD1. The chain's CDR3 is CASSFTGAGGELFF. The CDR3 DNA is TGTGCCAGCAGCTTCACAGGGGCGGGCGGGGAGCTGTTTTTT.